This TCR beta chain stems from a study of blood T cells in healthy people across ages. As to this clonotype: What it recognizes is unknown.

With a J-beta primer mix and a sample-barcoded 5' primer, a second PCR ran about 7 to 12 cycles. Researchers report that a template-switch adaptor with 12 random nucleotides tagged each cDNA molecule. Each CDR3 protein is one row after TCRdb ran MiXCR on the 5' RACE reads. The repertoire holds over 600,000 distinct CDR3 sequences, less than 60% seen once, with 15% to 20% in the top ten. Isolation yielded PBMCs, at least 6 million per sample, in every case. General study results and limits: Lack of knowledge of donor CMV status possibly confounded expanded clonotype changes.

The CDR3 contains 15 residues. Germline V gives CDR1 MDHEN, CDR2 SYDVKM. The V and J ends lost 5 bases and 1 base, in that order; junction bases with no gene match: 8. The clonotype comes from a man older than 75 in good health. The rearrangement links TRBV28 to TRBJ2-7, with TRBD1 matching 7 bases. The sequencing input was blood. The CDR3 region is CASSRGGFGSYEQYF. The CDR3 region has the DNA TGTGCCAGCAGTCGAGGGGGCTTTGGATCCTACGAGCAGTACTTC.